This is a list of T cell receptor beta chains from one sample in a study of response to subunit inactivated influenza vaccine. MiXCR, run by TCRdb on the RT-PCR reads, gives a single entry per CDR3 protein. The repertoire consists of some 190,000 distinct CDR3 sequences, with 13% to 15% occurring once and the leading ten covering approximately 25%. Sequenced material: CD8+ T cells sorted from PBMCs, taken roughly 5 days after vaccination. Receptors originate from a man aged 50-60 years who received an inactivated influenza vaccine. CDR3s leave out the opening cysteine and the closing phenylalanine or tryptophan. D genes are given only for firm matches.

cdr3_aa,d_call,v_call,j_call
ASSLTSGANTGELF,TRBD2,TRBV27,TRBJ2-2
ASSLTSAPRETQY,TRBD2,TRBV12-3/TRBV12-4,TRBJ2-5
ASSRVGGNQPQH,.,TRBV7-8,TRBJ1-5
ASSQWPGTDSLLAKNIQY,TRBD1,TRBV4-3,TRBJ2-4
ASSYLQVEDYGYT,.,TRBV6-2/TRBV6-3,TRBJ1-2
ASSLVSRDPDDEQF,.,TRBV5-1,TRBJ2-1
ASSLVAGPYEQY,.,TRBV12-3/TRBV12-4,TRBJ2-7
SVDRGASTDTQY,.,TRBV29-1,TRBJ2-3
ASSQVPSDYEQY,.,TRBV4-2,TRBJ2-7
SVEDGGPRTINEQF,.,TRBV29-1,TRBJ2-1
SVDGIDQRGPYEQY,.,TRBV29-1,TRBJ2-7
ATSHRQGSNQPQH,TRBD1,TRBV15,TRBJ1-5
ASRRQGGEQY,TRBD1,TRBV12-3/TRBV12-4,TRBJ2-7
ASSPVGAGTEAF,.,TRBV6-1,TRBJ1-1
ASSDFFASVEDNEQF,.,TRBV2,TRBJ2-1
ASQGHAIETQY,.,TRBV12-3/TRBV12-4,TRBJ2-5
ASSPRNNEQF,.,TRBV9,TRBJ2-1
ASSPLPTSADTQY,TRBD2,TRBV7-2,TRBJ2-3
AMTGAPRGSYNEQF,TRBD1,TRBV10-2,TRBJ2-1
ASSQDVAYEQY,.,TRBV4-2,TRBJ2-7
ASSLTMGRGPTKLF,TRBD1,TRBV7-9,TRBJ1-4
ASGHANTGELF,.,TRBV27,TRBJ2-2
ASGTGLNYNEQF,.,TRBV6-2/TRBV6-3,TRBJ2-1
ASSPTQGYQPQH,.,TRBV6-2/TRBV6-3,TRBJ1-5
ASSRRLAGVLGETQY,TRBD2,TRBV6-2/TRBV6-3,TRBJ2-5
ASSYGWETDTQY,.,TRBV6-5,TRBJ2-3
SVQTLGQGNYEQY,.,TRBV29-1,TRBJ2-7
ASSLAIWRDYGYT,.,TRBV5-1,TRBJ1-2
ASSYTGNTEAF,.,TRBV12-3/TRBV12-4,TRBJ1-1
AWSVPGELF,.,TRBV30,TRBJ2-2
RVDDPSNEKLF,.,TRBV20-1,TRBJ1-4